This T cell receptor beta chain is from a study of blood T cell repertoires in COVID-19. At the level of the study: Cohort 3 recovered donors had two negative PCRs, clearance, or symptom resolution. PBMCs, B-cell-depleted T cells, or T cells provided the cDNA or gDNA that made up the material.

The protocol was immunoSEQ multiplex PCR, while the TCRdb copy is restricted to in-frame clones and leaves out a portion. The top ten hold around 1.9% of the sample, which has under 400,000 clones, 70% to 90% seen once. Germline CDR1 MNHNS, CDR2 SASEGT. The CDR3 is 14 residues long. Of note for this clone: A junction boundary mismatches the germline segment, possibly from a read error.

Across about two dozen US areas, participants ranged in age from roughly 18 to 95 years. V gene TRBV6-1 combines with J gene TRBJ2-3; D may be TRBD2 (6 bases). Specimen: PBMCs or T cells enriched from blood (not recorded which). The TCR sequence derives from a man in his forties in a cohort exposed to, infected with or recovered from COVID-19 (not recorded which). CDR3 nucleotides: TGTGCCAGCAGCGAAGGGACTAGCACAGATACGCAGTATTTT. Its translation: CASSEGTSTDTQYF.